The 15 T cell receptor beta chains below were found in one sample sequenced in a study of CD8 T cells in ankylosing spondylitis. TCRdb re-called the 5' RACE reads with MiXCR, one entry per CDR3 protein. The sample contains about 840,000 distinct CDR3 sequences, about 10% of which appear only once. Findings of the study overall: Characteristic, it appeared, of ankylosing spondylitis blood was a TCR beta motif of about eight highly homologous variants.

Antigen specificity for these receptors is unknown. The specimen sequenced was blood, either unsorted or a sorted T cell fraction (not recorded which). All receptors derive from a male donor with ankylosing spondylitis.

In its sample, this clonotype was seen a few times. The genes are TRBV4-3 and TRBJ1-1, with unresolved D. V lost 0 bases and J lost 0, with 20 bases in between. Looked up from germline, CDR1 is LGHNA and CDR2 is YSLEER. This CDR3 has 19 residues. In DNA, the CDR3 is TGCGCCAGCAGCCAAGAGGGTGGGAGGGCGAGGTACATGAACACTGAAGCTTTCTTT. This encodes CASSQEGGRARYMNTEAFF.

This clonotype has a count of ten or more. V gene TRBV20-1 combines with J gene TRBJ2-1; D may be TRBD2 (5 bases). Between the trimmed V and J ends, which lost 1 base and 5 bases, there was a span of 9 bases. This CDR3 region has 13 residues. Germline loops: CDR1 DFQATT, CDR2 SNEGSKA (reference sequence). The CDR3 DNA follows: TGCAGTGCTAGAGCGGGGTCAGACAATGAGCAGTTCTTC. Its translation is CSARAGSDNEQFF.

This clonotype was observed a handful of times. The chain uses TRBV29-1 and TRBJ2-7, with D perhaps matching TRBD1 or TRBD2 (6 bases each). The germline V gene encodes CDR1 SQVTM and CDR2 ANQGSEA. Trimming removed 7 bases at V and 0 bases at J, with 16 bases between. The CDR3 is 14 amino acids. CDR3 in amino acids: CSGGGGQSSYEQYF. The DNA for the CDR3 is TGCAGCGGGGGAGGAGGACAGAGCTCCTACGAGCAGTACTTC.

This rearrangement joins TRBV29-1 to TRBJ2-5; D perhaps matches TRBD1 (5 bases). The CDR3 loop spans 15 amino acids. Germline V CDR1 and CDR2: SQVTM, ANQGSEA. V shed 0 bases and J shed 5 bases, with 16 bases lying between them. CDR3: CSVEDRGRPGETQYF. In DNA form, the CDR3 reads TGCAGCGTTGAAGATAGGGGCCGGCCCGGGGAGACCCAGTACTTC.

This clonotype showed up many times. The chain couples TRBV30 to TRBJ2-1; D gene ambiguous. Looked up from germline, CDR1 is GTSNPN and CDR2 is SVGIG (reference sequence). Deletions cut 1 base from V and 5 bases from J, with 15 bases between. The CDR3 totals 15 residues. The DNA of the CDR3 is TGTGCCTGGAGTGAATGGACCGGTAACAACAATGAGCAGTTCTTC. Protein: CAWSEWTGNNNEQFF. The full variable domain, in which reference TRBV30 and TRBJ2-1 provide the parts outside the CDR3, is SQTIHQWPATLVQPVGSPLSLECTVEGTSNPNLYWYRQAAGRGLQLLFYSVGIGQISSEVPQNLSASRPQDRQFILSSKKLLLSDSGFYLCAWSEWTGNNNEQFFGPGTRLTVL.

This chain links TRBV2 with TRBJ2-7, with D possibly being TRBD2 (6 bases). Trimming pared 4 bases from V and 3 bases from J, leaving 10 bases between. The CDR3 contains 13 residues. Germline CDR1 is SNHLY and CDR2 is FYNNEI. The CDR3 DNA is TGTGCCAGCAGTGTGGAGGGTGGCTACGAGCAGTACTTC. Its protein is CASSVEGGYEQYF. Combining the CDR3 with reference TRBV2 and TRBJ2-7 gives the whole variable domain EPEVTQTPSHQVTQMGQEVILRCVPISNHLYFYWYRQILGQKVEFLVSFYNNEISEKSEIFDDQFSVERPDGSNFTLKIRSTKLEDSAMYFCASSVEGGYEQYFGPGTRLTVT.

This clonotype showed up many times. The CDR3 DNA sequence: TGTGCCATCAGTGAGTCGGGAGTCCAAGAGACCCAGTACTTC. Residues: CAISESGVQETQYF. The chain has TRBV10-3 and TRBJ2-5; D possibly corresponds to TRBD2 (5 bases). Germline assignment: CDR1 ENHRY and CDR2 SYGVKD. V was clipped by 0 bases and J by 1 base, with 6 bases between them. This CDR3 contains 14 residues.

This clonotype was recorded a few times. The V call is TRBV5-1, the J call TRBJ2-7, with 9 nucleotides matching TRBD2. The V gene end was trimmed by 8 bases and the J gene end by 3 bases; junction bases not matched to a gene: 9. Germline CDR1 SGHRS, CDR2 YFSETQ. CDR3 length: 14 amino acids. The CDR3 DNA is TGCGCCAGTACCGATGTTAGCGGGGGCTACGAGCAGTACTTC. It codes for CASTDVSGGYEQYF.

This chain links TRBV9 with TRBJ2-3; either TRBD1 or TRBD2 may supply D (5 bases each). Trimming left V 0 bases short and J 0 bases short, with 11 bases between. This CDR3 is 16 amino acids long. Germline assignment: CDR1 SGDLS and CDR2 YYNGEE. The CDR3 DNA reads TGTGCCAGCAGCGTAGCGGGGCGAGGAAGCACAGATACGCAGTATTTT. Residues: CASSVAGRGSTDTQYF.

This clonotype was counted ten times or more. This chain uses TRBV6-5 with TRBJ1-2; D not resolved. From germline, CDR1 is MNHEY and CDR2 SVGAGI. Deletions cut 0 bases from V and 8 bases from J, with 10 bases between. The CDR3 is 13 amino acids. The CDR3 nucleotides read TGTGCCAGCAGTTACTCCAGTGGTCGCGGCTACACCTTC. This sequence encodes CASSYSSGRGYTF.

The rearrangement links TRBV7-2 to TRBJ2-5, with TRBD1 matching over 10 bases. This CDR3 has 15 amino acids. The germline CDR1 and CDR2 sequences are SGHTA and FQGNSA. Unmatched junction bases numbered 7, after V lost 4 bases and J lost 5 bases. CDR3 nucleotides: TGTGCCAGCAGCTCCCTGACAGGGGGCTGGGAGACCCAGTACTTC. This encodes CASSSLTGGWETQYF.

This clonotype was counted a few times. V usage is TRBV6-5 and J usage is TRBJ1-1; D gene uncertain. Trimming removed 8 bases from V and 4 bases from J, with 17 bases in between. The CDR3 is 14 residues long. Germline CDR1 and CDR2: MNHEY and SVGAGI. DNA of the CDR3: TGTGCCAGCGTTAAGACACCATCCGGCACTGAAGCTTTCTTT. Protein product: CASVKTPSGTEAFF.

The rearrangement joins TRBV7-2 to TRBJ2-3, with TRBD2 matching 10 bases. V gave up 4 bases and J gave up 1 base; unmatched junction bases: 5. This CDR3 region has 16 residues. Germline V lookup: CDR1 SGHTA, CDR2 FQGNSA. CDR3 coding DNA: TGTGCCAGCAGCTCCCTCGGGACTAGCGGCACAGATACGCAGTATTTT. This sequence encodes CASSSLGTSGTDTQYF. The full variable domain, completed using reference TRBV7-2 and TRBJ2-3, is GAGVSQSPSNKVTEKGKDVELRCDPISGHTALYWYRQSLGQGLEFLIYFQGNSAPDKSGLPSDRFSAERTGGSVSTLTIQRTQQEDSAVYLCASSSLGTSGTDTQYFGPGTRLTVL.

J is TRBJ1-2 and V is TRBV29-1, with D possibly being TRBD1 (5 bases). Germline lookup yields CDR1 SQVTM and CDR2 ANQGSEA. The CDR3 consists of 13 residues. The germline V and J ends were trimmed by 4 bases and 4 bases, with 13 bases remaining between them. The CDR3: CSVGQRFGYGYTF. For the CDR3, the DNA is TGCAGCGTTGGACAGAGATTCGGCTATGGCTACACCTTC.

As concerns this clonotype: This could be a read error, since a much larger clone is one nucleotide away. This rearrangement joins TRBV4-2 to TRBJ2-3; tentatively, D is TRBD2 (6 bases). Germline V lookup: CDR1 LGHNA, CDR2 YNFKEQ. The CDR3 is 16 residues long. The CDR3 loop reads CASSKDRAGNTDTQYF. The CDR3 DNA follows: TGTGCCAGCAGCAAAGACCGGGCGGGGAACACAGATACGCAGTATTTT.